The T cell receptor (beta chain) under discussion was sequenced for a study of glioma-infiltrating T cells after dendritic cell vaccination. The germline gives CDR1 SGHRS, CDR2 YFSETQ. The ends were cut back, 6 bases at V and 3 bases at J, with 12 bases in the middle. This CDR3 region has 13 residues. Time point in this sample: after dendritic cell vaccination, including at tumor progression/relapse. The PCR used 60 V beta and 13 J beta primers. Assay: immunoSEQ multiplex PCR; the TCRdb copy retains only in-frame clones and omits some. Of about 24,000 clones in the sample, roughly 90% were seen once. This chain links TRBV5-1 with TRBJ2-5, with D hard to call. Sequences were derived from blood, sampled after dendritic cell vaccination. This receptor was obtained from a human donor with glioblastoma. The CDR3 region is CASNDPGKETQYF. The DNA of the CDR3 is TGCGCCAGCAATGACCCGGGTAAAGAGACCCAGTACTTC. Looking up the rest from reference TRBV5-1 and TRBJ2-5 gives the full variable domain: KAGVTQTPRYLIKTRGQQVTLSCSPISGHRSVSWYQQTPGQGLQFLFEYFSETQRNKGNFPGRFSGRQFSNSRSEMNVSTLELGDSALYLCASNDPGKETQYFGPGTRLLVL.